The entry below describes one T cell receptor (beta chain). This specimen belongs to a study of blood T cell repertoires in COVID-19. This CDR3 has 18 residues. V lost 7 bases and J lost 1; bases outside the gene matches: 17. Per the germline V gene, CDR1 is MNHEY and CDR2 is SMNVEV (reference sequence). Generated by immunoSEQ multiplex PCR, the TCRdb table keeps only in-frame clones and is missing some. The sample lists under 300,000 clones; roughly 80% were seen once. The chain has TRBV27 and TRBJ1-2; 8 positions match TRBD1. The sequencing input was peripheral blood. This TCR was sampled from a woman aged 80 or over with active or convalescent COVID-19. As DNA, the CDR3 is TGTGCCAGCACCACAACGGGGGGAGACAGGGGCGGTAACTATGGCTACACCTTC. Protein: CASTTTGGDRGGNYGYTF.